The 11 T cell receptor beta chains listed next were all sequenced from one sample in a study of T cell repertoires in cytomegalovirus infection (dated by TCRdb to about 2019). The instrument given in TCRdb is Illumina HiSeq 1500. The raw public reads went through TCRdb reprocessing: fastp at Q25, MiXCR clone calling, in-frame beta chains kept. Merged by CDR3 protein, the rows form single entries marked with the most common genes and DNA. For this sample there are 250,000 to 350,000 distinct CDR3 sequences; about 26% appear just once. The ten largest make up about 15% of the sample. What was sequenced was PBMCs. These receptors were obtained from a human donor in good health (CMV status not recorded). Some clones in this sample may be carry-over from other donors' samples.

The J gene is TRBJ1-5, the V gene TRBV29-1; TRBD1 might be the D (5 bases). Germline values: CDR1 SQVTM, CDR2 ANQGSEA. The CDR3 is 13 residues long. V shed 6 bases and J shed 6 bases, with 15 bases lying between them. CDR3 in DNA: TGCAGCGTGGGGAGGCAGAGGGGTCAGCCCCAGCATTTT. This codes for CSVGRQRGQPQHF.

This chain connects TRBV5-4 to TRBJ2-2; D gene ambiguous. The CDR3 has 15 residues. Germline loops: CDR1 SGHNT, CDR2 YYREEE (reference sequence). Trimming removed 0 bases at V and 1 base at J, with 7 bases between. This CDR3 reads CASSLDSRNTGELFF. In DNA form, the CDR3 reads TGTGCCAGCAGCTTGGACTCCAGGAACACCGGGGAGCTGTTTTTT.

V is TRBV20-1 and J is TRBJ1-5, with TRBD1 identical over 8 bases. With V trimmed by 6 bases and J by 7 bases, 5 bases remained unmatched. Germline CDR1 DFQATT, CDR2 SNEGSKA (reference sequence). This CDR3 comprises 12 residues. The CDR3 DNA is TGCAGTGCAGCAGGGGGCGGCCAGCCCCAGCATTTT. This gives the protein CSAAGGGQPQHF.

This clonotype was found a few times. The chain is built from TRBV28 and TRBJ1-1, with D perhaps matching TRBD1 (5 bases). The CDR3 contains 15 residues. Deletions cut 2 bases from V and 2 bases from J, with 12 bases between. Germline V lookup: CDR1 MDHEN, CDR2 SYDVKM. CDR3 DNA: TGTGCCAGCAGTTTACGGGCAGGGTCCAACACTGAAGCTTTCTTT. Its translation is CASSLRAGSNTEAFF.

The sample holds a few counts of this clonotype. The genes are TRBV28 and TRBJ1-1, with TRBD1 matching over 12 bases. Germline CDR1 reads MDHEN; CDR2 reads SYDVKM. Trimming cost V 6 bases and J 3 bases; bases outside gene matches: 5. The CDR3 extends over 15 amino acids. The CDR3: CASSGGQGAYTEAFF. The CDR3 coding sequence is TGTGCCAGCAGCGGGGGACAGGGGGCATACACTGAAGCTTTCTTT.

This clonotype was counted only a few times. The V call is TRBV11-2, the J call TRBJ2-5; D perhaps matches TRBD2 (5 bases). Trimming cost V 7 bases and J 4 bases, with 13 bases left between them. Germline CDR1 and CDR2: SGHAT and FQNNGV. The CDR3 extends over 13 amino acids. CDR3 in amino acids: CASTPRRAETQYF. The DNA of the CDR3 is TGTGCCAGCACCCCTCGGCGGGCAGAGACCCAGTACTTC.

This clonotype was seen repeatedly, ten times or more. CDR3 residues: CASSLNREPYNEQFF. The CDR3 coding sequence is TGTGCCAGCAGCTTAAACCGGGAGCCATACAATGAGCAGTTCTTC. The chain has TRBV5-4 and TRBJ2-1; D may be TRBD2 (6 bases). The V gene's germline CDR1 is SGHNT and CDR2 YYREEE (reference sequence). V gave up 2 bases and J gave up 4 bases, with 13 bases separating them. The length of the CDR3 is 15 residues.

This clonotype was detected once. The chain carries TRBV28 and TRBJ2-1; D is possibly TRBD1 (6 bases). From germline, CDR1 is MDHEN and CDR2 SYDVKM. V was shortened by 2 bases and J by 0 bases, with 11 bases between the two germline ends. The CDR3 contains 16 residues. In nucleotides, the CDR3 is TGTGCCAGCAGTTTAGAACAGGGCGTCTCCTACAATGAGCAGTTCTTC. It encodes CASSLEQGVSYNEQFF. Complete variable domain (other parts from reference TRBV28 and TRBJ2-1): DVKVTQSSRYLVKRTGEKVFLECVQDMDHENMFWYRQDPGLGLRLIYFSYDVKMKEKGDIPEGYSVSREKKERFSLILESASTNQTSMYLCASSLEQGVSYNEQFFGPGTRLTVL.

The V gene is TRBV29-1, the J gene TRBJ2-7, with TRBD1 identical over 8 bases. The CDR3 is 13 residues long. The V gene's germline CDR1 is SQVTM and CDR2 ANQGSEA. V was clipped by 4 bases and J by 7 bases; unmatched bases: 9. In DNA, the CDR3 is TGCAGCGTTGGCTTGGGCAGGGGGCGAGAGCAGTACTTC. Amino acids: CSVGLGRGREQYF.

The chain combines TRBV6-2 or TRBV6-3 with TRBJ2-2, with 11 bases that match TRBD2. CDR3 length equals 16 residues. CDR1 and CDR2 from the germline V gene are MNHEY and SVGEGT. Trimming took 5 bases from V and 5 from J; bases not matched to a gene: 7. Here the CDR3 reads CASSALAGVRTGELFF. The CDR3 DNA sequence: TGTGCCAGCAGTGCACTAGCGGGAGTTAGAACCGGGGAGCTGTTTTTT.

This clonotype has a handful of counts. V gene TRBV15 combines with J gene TRBJ2-3, with 12 nucleotides matching TRBD1. The germline V gene has CDR1 LNHNV and CDR2 YYDKDF (reference sequence). The CDR3 loop spans 16 amino acids. J lost 5 bases, V lost 0 bases, and 3 bases had no gene match. The CDR3 sequence is CATSREGQGAGDTQYF. In nucleotides, the CDR3 is TGTGCCACCAGCAGAGAGGGACAGGGGGCCGGAGATACGCAGTATTTT.